This TCR beta chain was documented in a study of Ad26.COV2.S vaccination and SARS-CoV-2 variants. Whole-study findings and limits: Across vaccine and placebo recipients, the breadth of non-spike TCRs was similar.

The protocol was immunoSEQ multiplex PCR, while the TCRdb copy is restricted to in-frame clones and leaves out a portion. The sample lists roughly 400,000 clones, 90% occurring once. The CDR3 runs 14 residues. V was trimmed by 5 bases and J by 2 bases, leaving 7 bases between them. The V gene's germline CDR1 is MDHEN and CDR2 SYDVKM. The sample's treatment: some 19 received Ad26.COV2.S at low or high dose, single or two shots; five or six received placebo; per-sample allocation not given. Sample collection was performed on day 63 after the first vaccine or placebo injection. With regard to this clone: Antigen unknown.

V gene TRBV28 combines with J gene TRBJ1-6; TRBD1 might be the D (6 bases). The material was peripheral blood, obtained in a trial of Ad26.COV2.S vaccine versus placebo. The source of this sequence is a person aged 18-65 years who received the Ad26.COV2.S COVID-19 vaccine or a placebo. CDR3 residues: CASSRTAYNSPLHF. DNA for the CDR3: TGTGCCAGCAGTCGGACAGCCTATAATTCACCCCTCCACTTT.